A single sample is the source of the 20 T cell receptor beta chains below, sequenced in a study of cytomegalovirus exposure and HLA in healthy donors. The PCR contained 60 Vbeta and 13 Jbeta primers. Sequencing was performed with immunoSEQ multiplex PCR; in TCRdb, only in-frame clones are kept and a portion is missing. Of fewer than 250,000 clones listed, roughly four fifths are singletons. Sequenced input: PBMCs. Receptors originate from a woman aged 30 to 39 in good health and CMV-seropositive.

The chain couples TRBV27 to TRBJ1-1, with D possibly being TRBD1 (5 bases). The CDR3 has 15 amino acids. V dropped 5 bases and J dropped 4 bases, with 17 bases sitting between them. The germline V gene encodes CDR1 MNHEY and CDR2 SMNVEV (reference sequence). The chain's CDR3 is CASSQSSGVGTEAFF. The CDR3 DNA reads TGTGCCAGCAGTCAGTCATCGGGGGTCGGCACTGAAGCTTTCTTT.

The CDR3 sequence: CASSVSNYQPQHF. The CDR3 DNA sequence: TGTGCCAGCAGTGTATCTAACTATCAGCCCCAGCATTTT. The J gene is TRBJ1-5, the V gene TRBV6-5; no clear D gene. Germline V gives CDR1 MNHEY, CDR2 SVGAGI. Trimming shortened V by 5 bases and J by 5 bases, and 10 bases separated the two germline ends. The CDR3 is 13 amino acids.

This clone has just a few counts. The rearrangement uses TRBV5-6 and TRBJ2-6; TRBD1 agrees at 7 bases. The V gene end was trimmed by 9 bases and the J gene end by 2 bases; junction bases not matched to a gene: 5. The CDR3 totals 14 residues. Germline CDR1 is SGHDT and CDR2 is YYEEEE. CDR3 coding DNA: TGTGCCACCTTAGGGGGCGCTGGGGCCAACGTCCTGACTTTC. As protein: CATLGGAGANVLTF.

The chain links TRBV9 to TRBJ1-1; TRBD1 agrees at 8 bases. CDR1 SGDLS and CDR2 YYNGEE come from the germline V gene. This CDR3 has 14 amino acids. The V and J ends lost 5 bases and 0 bases, in that order; junction bases with no gene match: 3. The CDR3 spells CASSRQGMNTEAFF. For the CDR3, the DNA is TGTGCCAGCAGTCGACAGGGGATGAACACTGAAGCTTTCTTT.

The V gene is TRBV29-1, the J gene TRBJ1-1; no reliable D call. Per the germline V gene, CDR1 is SQVTM and CDR2 is ANQGSEA. This CDR3 comprises 12 residues. The V and J ends lost 4 bases and 2 bases respectively, with 8 bases between them. The CDR3: CSVAGSNTEAFF. The CDR3 nucleotides read TGCAGCGTTGCGGGATCCAACACTGAAGCTTTCTTT.

V and J are TRBV6-5 and TRBJ1-6, with D possibly matching TRBD1 (6 bases). This CDR3 region has 15 residues. The V gene's germline CDR1 is MNHEY and CDR2 SVGAGI. Trimming cost V 0 bases and J 7 bases, with 10 bases left between them. The CDR3 region has the DNA TGTGCCAGCAGTTACTCCGGCGGGGGCAATTCACCCCTCCACTTT. This gives the protein CASSYSGGGNSPLHF.

The V gene is TRBV4-1, the J gene TRBJ2-3; perhaps TRBD2 as D (7 bases). Trimming removed 0 bases from V and 4 bases from J, with 11 bases in between. This CDR3 region has 15 residues. CDR1 is MGHRA and CDR2 is YSYEKL in the germline V gene. The DNA of the CDR3 is TGCGCCAGCAGCCAAGATCTAGGGGGGGCAGATACGCAGTATTTT. It encodes CASSQDLGGADTQYF.

CDR3 residues: CALGQGNTIYF. CDR3 sequence (DNA): TGTGCCTTGGGACAGGGAAACACCATATATTTT. The rearrangement links TRBV30 to TRBJ1-3; TRBD1 matches 7 bases. The CDR3 consists of 11 residues. In germline, CDR1 is GTSNPN, CDR2 SVGIG (reference sequence). The ends lost 7 bases at V and 4 bases at J; junction bases unmatched: 1.

V and J are TRBV10-3 and TRBJ2-1; TRBD2 matches at 11 bases. In germline, CDR1 is ENHRY, CDR2 SYGVKD. V was pared by 6 bases and J by 2 bases, with 12 bases of the junction left unmatched. This CDR3 comprises 18 residues. DNA for the CDR3: TGTGCCATCAGGGCGCCGAGACTAGCGGGGAATGCCTACAATGAGCAGTTCTTC. This codes for CAIRAPRLAGNAYNEQFF.

The V and J genes are TRBV14 and TRBJ2-2; no firm D call. Trimming took 0 bases from V and 5 from J, leaving 10 bases between them. The germline gives CDR1 SGHDN, CDR2 FVKESK. The length of the CDR3 is 15 residues. CDR3 loop: CASSQDLVRTGELFF. The CDR3 DNA is TGTGCCAGCAGCCAAGATTTAGTGCGGACCGGGGAGCTGTTTTTT. Full variable domain (remainder filled in from reference TRBV14 and TRBJ2-2): EAGVTQFPSHSVIEKGQTVTLRCDPISGHDNLYWYRRVMGKEIKFLLHFVKESKQDESGMPNNRFLAERTGGTYSTLKVQPAELEDSGVYFCASSQDLVRTGELFFGEGSRLTVL.

This clone was seen a handful of times. The rearrangement joins TRBV5-1 to TRBJ1-4, with a weak D call TRBD1 (6 bases). Deletions cut 4 bases from V and 7 bases from J, with 14 bases between. The CDR3 spans 14 residues. The germline CDR1 and CDR2 sequences are SGHRS and YFSETQ. The CDR3 bases are TGCGCCAGCAGCAAGGGACAACTGATTGAAAAACTGTTTTTT. Translating it yields CASSKGQLIEKLFF. Supplemented by reference TRBV5-1 and TRBJ1-4, the full variable domain reads KAGVTQTPRYLIKTRGQQVTLSCSPISGHRSVSWYQQTPGQGLQFLFEYFSETQRNKGNFPGRFSGRQFSNSRSEMNVSTLELGDSALYLCASSKGQLIEKLFFGSGTQLSVL.

The V gene is TRBV28, the J gene TRBJ1-5; D call uncertain. The CDR3 is made up of 16 amino acids. Germline loops: CDR1 MDHEN, CDR2 SYDVKM. Trimming left V 5 bases short and J 6 bases short, with 20 bases between. The CDR3 sequence is CASSPAGFRSSQPQHF. In nucleotides, the CDR3 is TGTGCCAGCAGTCCCGCTGGGTTCAGGTCGTCTCAGCCCCAGCATTTT.

This clone was picked up a small number of times. The chain combines TRBV7-2 with TRBJ1-5; D gene uncertain. Germline assignment: CDR1 SGHTA and CDR2 FQGNSA. V lost 2 bases to trimming and J lost 4 bases, with 9 bases between them. CDR3 size: 14 residues. CDR3 in DNA: TGTGCCAGCAGCTTATATTGGGCAAATCAGCCCCAGCATTTT. Its translation is CASSLYWANQPQHF.

This chain connects TRBV30 to TRBJ2-5; TRBD2 agrees at 9 bases. With 4 bases clipped from V and 0 bases from J, the junction kept 3 bases outside the gene matches. CDR1 GTSNPN and CDR2 SVGIG come from the germline V gene (reference sequence). The CDR3 sequence is 14 residues long. The CDR3 reads CAWKTSGHQETQYF. The CDR3 nucleotides are TGTGCCTGGAAGACTAGCGGACACCAAGAGACCCAGTACTTC.

The chain links TRBV28 to TRBJ1-2; 7 positions match TRBD1. Trimming took 6 bases from V and 6 from J; bases not matched to a gene: 7. The CDR3 totals 13 residues. The V gene's germline CDR1 is MDHEN and CDR2 SYDVKM. CDR3 sequence (DNA): TGTGCCAGCAGGTCTACAGGGGCAAATGGCTACACCTTC. As protein: CASRSTGANGYTF.

The rearrangement joins TRBV19 to TRBJ1-1; possibly TRBD1 for D (6 bases). Trimming shortened V by 6 bases and J by 4 bases, and 21 bases separated the two germline ends. This CDR3 comprises 16 residues. Germline assignment: CDR1 LNHDA and CDR2 SQIVND (reference sequence). CDR3 nucleotides: TGTGCCAGTAGAGGGCCCGACAGGCCCCGAGGCACTGAAGCTTTCTTT. Translating it yields CASRGPDRPRGTEAFF.

The chain uses TRBV7-2 and TRBJ2-2, with D unclear. There are 14 residues in the CDR3. The germline V gene encodes CDR1 SGHTA and CDR2 FQGNSA. V lost 5 bases and J lost 7, with 14 bases in between. DNA of the CDR3: TGTGCCAGCAGCCGGAGCCGCGTCGGCGGGGAGCTGTTTTTT. It translates to CASSRSRVGGELFF. The full variable domain, rest sourced from reference TRBV7-2 and TRBJ2-2, is GAGVSQSPSNKVTEKGKDVELRCDPISGHTALYWYRQSLGQGLEFLIYFQGNSAPDKSGLPSDRFSAERTGGSVSTLTIQRTQQEDSAVYLCASSRSRVGGELFFGEGSRLTVL.

The gene calls are TRBV14 and TRBJ2-5; 15 bases map to TRBD2. CDR3 length equals 18 residues. The V and J ends lost 3 bases and 4 bases, in that order; junction bases with no gene match: 9. CDR1 is SGHDN, CDR2 FVKESK, per germline. DNA for the CDR3: TGTGCCAGCAGCCACCTCCCGGGACTAGCGGGAGGCGGAGAGACCCAGTACTTC. This encodes CASSHLPGLAGGGETQYF.

This clone was observed a single time. J is TRBJ2-3 and V is TRBV29-1; TRBD2 might be the D (6 bases). This CDR3 contains 15 residues. V was shortened by 6 bases and J by 4 bases, with 20 bases between the two germline ends. The germline CDR1 and CDR2 sequences are SQVTM and ANQGSEA. The CDR3, as DNA: TGCAGCGTCCCCATCTCAACCGGGGGAGCAGATACGCAGTATTTT. It encodes CSVPISTGGADTQYF.

This sequence joins TRBV7-2 and TRBJ2-2; no clear D gene. CDR3 size: 14 residues. Trimming took 4 bases from V and 2 from J, leaving 8 bases between them. CDR1 is SGHTA, CDR2 FQGNSA, per germline. CDR3 bases: TGTGCCAGCAGCTCGGCGGTAAACACCGGGGAGCTGTTTTTT. Protein sequence: CASSSAVNTGELFF.